A selection of T cell receptor beta chains follows, all from one sample in a study of sequential checkpoint blockade in melanoma. Method: immunoSEQ multiplex PCR; TCRdb's copy keeps in-frame clones and lacks some. This sample has under 2,500 clones, with 20% found just once. Sequenced here: tumor tissue (inferred from file names), sampled from a patient given nivolumab and ipilimumab in sequence. Every receptor here comes from a human donor with melanoma. Each CDR3 is given with its conserved first and last residue. A D gene is named only where the DNA matches it firmly. Clone size appears in some rows only: once, few, many, or a class for an expanded clone.

V gene	D gene	clone size	J gene	CDR3 protein	CDR3 DNA
TRBV19	-	few	TRBJ1-2	CASSTLYGYTF	TGTGCCAGTAGTACCCTCTATGGCTACACCTTC
TRBV19	-	-	TRBJ2-1	CASSIDRSSYNEQFF	TGTGCCAGTAGTATAGATCGGAGCTCCTACAATGAGCAGTTCTTC
TRBV11-3	-	medium-sized	TRBJ1-3	CASSAANSGNTIYF	TGTGCCAGCAGCGCAGCAAACTCTGGAAACACCATATATTTT
TRBV11-3	TRBD2	many	TRBJ2-1	CASSLRRGGHNEQFF	TGTGCCAGCAGCTTACGGCGGGGGGGCCACAATGAGCAGTTCTTC
TRBV6-8	-	-	TRBJ1-2	CASSYRTLPIYGYTF	TGTGCCAGCAGTTACAGGACTCTGCCAATCTATGGCTACACCTTC
TRBV19	-	-	TRBJ2-2	CASSRLDRDTGELFF	TGTGCCAGTTCACGGCTGGACAGAGACACCGGGGAGCTGTTTTTT
TRBV7-1	-	many	TRBJ2-1	CASRGGGSNEQFF	TGTGCCAGCAGAGGGGGCGGGAGCAATGAGCAGTTCTTC
TRBV5-1	-	once	TRBJ2-2	CASSLGLSNTGELFF	TGCGCCAGCAGCTTGGGGCTGTCGAACACCGGGGAGCTGTTTTTT
TRBV18	TRBD1	-	TRBJ2-3	CASSPEVFTGEDEADTQYF	TGTGCCAGCTCACCAGAGGTGTTCACAGGGGAAGATGAGGCAGATACGCAGTATTTT
TRBV6-8	-	large	TRBJ2-1	CASSSSSYNEQFF	TGTGCCAGCAGCTCCAGCTCCTACAATGAGCAGTTCTTC
TRBV12-5	-	few	TRBJ2-2	CASKLFYTGELFF	TGTGCCAGCAAACTTTTCTACACCGGGGAGCTGTTTTTT
TRBV6-8	TRBD1	medium-sized	TRBJ2-2	CASTGTGVTGELFF	TGTGCCAGCACCGGGACAGGGGTCACCGGGGAGCTGTTTTTT
TRBV11-3	-	many	TRBJ2-6	CASSSRGGVSGANVLTF	TGTGCCAGCAGCTCCCGGGGCGGGGTAAGCGGGGCCAACGTCCTGACTTTC
TRBV6-8	TRBD1	few	TRBJ1-4	CASSYSTGGFEKLFF	TGTGCCAGCAGTTACTCGACAGGGGGATTTGAAAAACTGTTTTTT
TRBV11-3	TRBD2	medium-sized	TRBJ2-1	CASSPRGGGMGNEQFF	TGTGCCAGCAGCCCACGGGGGGGTGGTATGGGGAATGAGCAGTTCTTC
TRBV4-1	TRBD1	medium-sized	TRBJ1-1	CASSHIPTGAQGTEAFF	TGCGCCAGCAGCCACATCCCGACAGGGGCTCAGGGCACTGAAGCTTTCTTT